This entry concerns a single T cell receptor beta chain. Its antigen is unidentified. A single record per CDR3 protein comes from TCRdb applying MiXCR to the RACE reads. The sample has tens of thousands of distinct CDR3 sequences; around a tenth are singletons. These data originate in a study of human T cells and chemical hapten exposure. Study context: Variability of per-sample TCR yields stemmed mainly from small differences in pooled library volume.

Time point of the sample: patch test 2, 6 weeks after DPC sensitization. Treatment of the sample: therapeutic diphenylcyclopropenone sensitization with weekly scalp DPC. Study-wide results and caveats: Positive correlation was observed between PT1 expanded TCR counts and patch test score. TCRs exceeding 1 in 1000 frequency stayed unchanged with DPC sensitization.

This CDR3 contains 12 residues. CDR1 is MDHEN and CDR2 is SYDVKM in the germline V gene. V was pared by 6 bases and J by 6 bases, with 6 bases between. The input for sequencing was whole blood, taken in connection with sensitization to the hapten diphenylcyclopropenone (DPC). The chain carries TRBV28 and TRBJ1-6; no reliable D call. This clonotype originated in a woman aged 50 to 60 with alopecia areata. Some clones in this sample may be carry-over from other donors' samples. The CDR3 protein is CASRAVNSPLHF. In nucleotides, the CDR3 is TGTGCCAGCAGAGCGGTTAATTCACCCCTCCACTTT.